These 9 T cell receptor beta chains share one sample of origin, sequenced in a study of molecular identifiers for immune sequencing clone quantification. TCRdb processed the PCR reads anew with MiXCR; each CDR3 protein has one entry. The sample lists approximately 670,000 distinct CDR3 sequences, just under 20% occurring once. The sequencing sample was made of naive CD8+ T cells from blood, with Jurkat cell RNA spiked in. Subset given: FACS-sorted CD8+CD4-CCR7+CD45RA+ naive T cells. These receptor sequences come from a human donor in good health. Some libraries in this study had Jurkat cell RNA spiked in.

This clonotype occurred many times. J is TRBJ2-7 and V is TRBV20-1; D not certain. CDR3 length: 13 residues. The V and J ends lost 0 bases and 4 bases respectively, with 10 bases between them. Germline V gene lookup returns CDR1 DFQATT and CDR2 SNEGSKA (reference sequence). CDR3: CSARDTKFYEQYF. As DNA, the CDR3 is TGCAGTGCTAGAGACACAAAATTTTACGAGCAGTACTTC.

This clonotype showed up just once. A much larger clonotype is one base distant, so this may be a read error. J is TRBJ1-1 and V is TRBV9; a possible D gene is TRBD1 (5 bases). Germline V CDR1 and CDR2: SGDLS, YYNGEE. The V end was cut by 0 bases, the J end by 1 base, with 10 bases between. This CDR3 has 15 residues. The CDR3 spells CASSVGRGPNTEAFF. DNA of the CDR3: TGTGCCAGCAGCGTAGGGCGGGGCCCGAACACTGAAGCTTTCTTT.

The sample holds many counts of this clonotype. CDR3: CASSLGAVSNTEAFF. As DNA, the CDR3 is TGTGCCAGCAGCTTAGGGGCAGTTTCGAACACTGAAGCTTTCTTT. The chain is built from TRBV7-9 and TRBJ1-1; no clear D gene. This CDR3 spans 15 amino acids. V was shortened by 1 base and J by 1 base, with 10 bases between the two germline ends. Germline V gene sequence: CDR1 SEHNR, CDR2 FQNEAQ (reference sequence).

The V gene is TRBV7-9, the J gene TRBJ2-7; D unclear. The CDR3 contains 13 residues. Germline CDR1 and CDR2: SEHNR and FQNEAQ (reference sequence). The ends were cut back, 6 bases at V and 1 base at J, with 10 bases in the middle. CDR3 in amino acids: CASRVSNSYEQYF. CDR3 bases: TGTGCCAGCAGGGTGTCGAATTCCTACGAGCAGTACTTC.

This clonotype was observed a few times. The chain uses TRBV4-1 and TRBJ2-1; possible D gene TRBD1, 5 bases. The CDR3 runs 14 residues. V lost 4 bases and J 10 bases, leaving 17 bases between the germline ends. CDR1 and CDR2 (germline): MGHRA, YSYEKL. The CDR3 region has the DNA TGCGCCAGCAGCCCGACAGCGACAGTTAAGGAGCAGTTCTTC. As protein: CASSPTATVKEQFF.

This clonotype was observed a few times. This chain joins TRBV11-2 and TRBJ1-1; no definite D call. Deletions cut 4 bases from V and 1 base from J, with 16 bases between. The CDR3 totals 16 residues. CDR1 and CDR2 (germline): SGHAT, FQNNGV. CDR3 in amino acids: CASSYPPNIRNTEAFF. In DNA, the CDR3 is TGTGCCAGCAGCTACCCTCCGAATATTCGGAACACTGAAGCTTTCTTT.

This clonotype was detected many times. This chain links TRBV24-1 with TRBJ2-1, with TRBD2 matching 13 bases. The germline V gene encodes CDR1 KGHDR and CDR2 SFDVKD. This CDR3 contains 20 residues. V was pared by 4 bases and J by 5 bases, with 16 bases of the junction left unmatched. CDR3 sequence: CATSESLFYGTSGKDNEQFF. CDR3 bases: TGTGCCACCAGTGAGTCTTTATTTTACGGGACTAGCGGGAAAGACAATGAGCAGTTCTTC.

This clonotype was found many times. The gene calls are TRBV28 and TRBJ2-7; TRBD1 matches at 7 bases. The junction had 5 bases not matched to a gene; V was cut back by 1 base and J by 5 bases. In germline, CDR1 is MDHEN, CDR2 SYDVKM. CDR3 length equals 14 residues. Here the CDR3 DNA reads TGTGCCAGCAGTTTATTGAGGGGGCTAGACGAGCAGTACTTC. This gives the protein CASSLLRGLDEQYF. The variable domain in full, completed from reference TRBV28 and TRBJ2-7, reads DVKVTQSSRYLVKRTGEKVFLECVQDMDHENMFWYRQDPGLGLRLIYFSYDVKMKEKGDIPEGYSVSREKKERFSLILESASTNQTSMYLCASSLLRGLDEQYFGPGTRLTVT.

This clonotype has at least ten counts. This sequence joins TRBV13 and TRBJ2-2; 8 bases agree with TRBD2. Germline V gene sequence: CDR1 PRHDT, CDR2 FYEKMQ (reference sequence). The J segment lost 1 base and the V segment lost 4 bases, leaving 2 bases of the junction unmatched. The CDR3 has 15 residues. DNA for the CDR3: TGTGCCAGCAGCTCGACTAGCGAGAACACCGGGGAGCTGTTTTTT. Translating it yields CASSSTSENTGELFF.